The 13 T cell receptor beta chains in this list originate from one sample, sequenced in a study of T cells in Graves' hyperthyroidism and ophthalmopathy. The source material, RNA transcripts, was used to amplify TCR beta CDR3 regions. When the TCR CDR3 underwent first-round RT-PCR, the HTBI primer set was used. Via MiXCR, TCRdb re-called the multiplex PCR reads, giving one row per CDR3 protein. The repertoire includes more than 300,000 distinct CDR3 sequences, approximately 17% of them detected once, and 35% to 45% sits in the top ten. The specimen sequenced was blood. The receptors stem from a young man with Graves' ophthalmopathy.

As to this clonotype: A read error may explain this, as a much larger clone is one base away. The chain is built from TRBV15 and TRBJ2-5; weak D call: TRBD1 (6 bases). CDR1 LNHNV and CDR2 YYDKDF come from the germline V gene (reference sequence). This CDR3 is 19 amino acids long. The CDR3 DNA is TGTGTCACCAGCAGAGGGAACATCGGCATTCAGGGGATCCAAGAGACCCAGTACTTC. Its protein is CVTSRGNIGIQGIQETQYF.

A few counts support this clonotype. The chain joins TRBV6-1 to TRBJ2-3; 12 positions match TRBD2. Germline lookup yields CDR1 MNHNS and CDR2 SASEGT. The length of the CDR3 is 16 residues. V was pared by 7 bases and J by 2 bases, with 7 bases of the junction left unmatched. CDR3 nucleotide sequence: TGTGCCAGCAAACCCGGACTAGCGGGGCCCACAGATACGCAGTATTTT. This translates into CASKPGLAGPTDTQYF.

The chain joins TRBV19 to TRBJ2-3, with no clear D. V lost 1 base and J 1 base, leaving 9 bases between the germline ends. Germline V gene lookup returns CDR1 LNHDA and CDR2 SQIVND (reference sequence). The CDR3 covers 15 residues. The CDR3 loop is CASSIVAKRTDTQYF. The CDR3 DNA reads as TGTGCCAGTAGTATAGTGGCCAAACGCACAGATACGCAGTATTTT.

In this sample, this clonotype turned up many times. The chain combines TRBV12-3 or TRBV12-4 with TRBJ1-1, with D possibly matching TRBD1 (6 bases). V was clipped by 7 bases and J by 2 bases, with 17 bases between them. The CDR3 has 15 residues. The CDR3 coding sequence is TGTGCCAGCACAAAGAGTACGACAGGTAACACTGAAGCTTTCTTT. It codes for CASTKSTTGNTEAFF.

This clonotype was observed many times. The rearrangement links TRBV2 to TRBJ1-2; perhaps TRBD1 as D (5 bases). V lost 7 bases to trimming and J lost 4 bases, with 13 bases between them. The CDR3 totals 13 residues. Germline-derived CDR1 and CDR2 are SNHLY and FYNNEI. The CDR3 region has the DNA TGTGCCAGCAAGGGACTTTTACCCTATGGCTACACCTTC. Translating it yields CASKGLLPYGYTF.

This sequence joins TRBV4-1 and TRBJ2-3, with 12 bases fitting TRBD2. Germline-derived CDR1 and CDR2 are MGHRA and YSYEKL. CDR3 size: 20 residues. Trimming cost V 0 bases and J 1 base; bases outside gene matches: 11. CDR3 sequence: CASSQDWIPSGGAGTDTQYF. The CDR3 bases are TGCGCCAGCAGCCAAGACTGGATACCTAGCGGGGGGGCGGGCACAGATACGCAGTATTTT.

This chain connects TRBV20-1 to TRBJ2-2, with TRBD2 matching 9 bases. The length of the CDR3 is 17 residues. Trimming took 2 bases from V and 3 from J; bases not matched to a gene: 10. CDR1 is DFQATT and CDR2 is SNEGSKA in the germline V gene (reference sequence). DNA of the CDR3: TGCAGTGCTAGAACTGCGGGGGGGCGCGGCGACACCGGGGAGCTGTTTTTT. Translated, it gives CSARTAGGRGDTGELFF.

This clonotype occurred many times. This sequence joins TRBV27 and TRBJ1-5; the D is unclear. CDR1 and CDR2 from the germline V gene are MNHEY and SMNVEV (reference sequence). The CDR3 is 15 amino acids. V dropped 9 bases and J dropped 1 base, with 16 bases sitting between them. CDR3 loop: CASLVAAGSNQPQHF. The CDR3, as DNA: TGTGCCAGTCTGGTGGCTGCGGGGAGCAATCAGCCCCAGCATTTT.

The gene calls are TRBV9 and TRBJ1-5, with D hard to call. Trimming removed 0 bases from V and 4 bases from J, with 5 bases in between. Germline V gene sequence: CDR1 SGDLS, CDR2 YYNGEE. The CDR3 extends over 13 amino acids. The CDR3 region has the DNA TGTGCCAGCAGCGTAGTTGGAAATCAGCCCCAGCATTTT. The encoded protein is CASSVVGNQPQHF.

This clonotype was seen at least ten times. CDR3 sequence (DNA): TGTGCCAGCAGGGACCCAAAAGACGGCTACACCTTC. Translation: CASRDPKDGYTF. The rearrangement links TRBV7-8 to TRBJ1-2; D unclear. V was pared by 6 bases and J by 8 bases, with 13 bases between. Germline V CDR1 and CDR2: SGHVS, FQNEAQ. The CDR3 runs to 12 residues.

The V call is TRBV10-3, the J call TRBJ2-1; the match to TRBD2 covers 7 bases. The CDR3 is 15 residues long. J lost 6 bases, V lost 2 bases, and 7 bases had no gene match. CDR1 is ENHRY and CDR2 is SYGVKD in the germline V gene. CDR3 protein: CAISEPEGRGNEQFF. Here the CDR3 DNA reads TGTGCCATCAGTGAGCCCGAAGGGAGGGGCAATGAGCAGTTCTTC.

The chain is built from TRBV9 and TRBJ1-5; 9 bases map to TRBD1. The germline V gene has CDR1 SGDLS and CDR2 YYNGEE. There are 18 residues in the CDR3. V dropped 0 bases and J dropped 1; count of bases not matched to a gene: 8. The CDR3 sequence: CASSVVGTGSASNQPQHF. The DNA for the CDR3 is TGTGCCAGCAGCGTAGTGGGGACAGGGTCCGCCAGCAATCAGCCCCAGCATTTT.

This clonotype was seen a few times. The rearrangement joins TRBV11-1 to TRBJ2-2; D is possibly TRBD1 or TRBD2 (6 bases each). The V gene lost 5 bases and the J gene lost 7 bases, with 17 bases spanning the gap. The germline V gene encodes CDR1 SGHAT and CDR2 FQDESV (reference sequence). The CDR3 runs to 15 residues. CDR3 sequence reads: CASSPLPGAIGELFF. Here the CDR3 DNA reads TGTGCCAGCAGCCCCTTGCCGGGGGCCATCGGGGAGCTGTTTTTT. The full variable domain, in which reference TRBV11-1 and TRBJ2-2 provide the parts outside the CDR3, is EAEVAQSPRYKITEKSQAVAFWCDPISGHATLYWYRQILGQGPELLVQFQDESVVDDSQLPKDRFSAERLKGVDSTLKIQPAELGDSAMYLCASSPLPGAIGELFFGEGSRLTVL.